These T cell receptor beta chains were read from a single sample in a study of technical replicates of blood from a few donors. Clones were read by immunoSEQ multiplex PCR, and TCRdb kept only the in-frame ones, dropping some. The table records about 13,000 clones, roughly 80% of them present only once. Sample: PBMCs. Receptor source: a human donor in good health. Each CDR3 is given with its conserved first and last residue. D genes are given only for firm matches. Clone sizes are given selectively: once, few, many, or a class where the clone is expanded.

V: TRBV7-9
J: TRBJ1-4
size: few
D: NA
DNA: TGTGCCAGCAGCTTAGGACCCGGGACTGCCAATGAAAAACTGTTTTTT
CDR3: CASSLGPGTANEKLFF

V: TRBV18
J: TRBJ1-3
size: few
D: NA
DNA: TGTGCCAGCTCACCAACTGACAGCAGATCCTCTGGAAACACCATATATTTT
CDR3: CASSPTDSRSSGNTIYF

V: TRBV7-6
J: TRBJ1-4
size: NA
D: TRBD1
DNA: TGTGCCAGCAGCGCCCGGACAGGATTTAATGAAAAACTGTTTTTT
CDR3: CASSARTGFNEKLFF

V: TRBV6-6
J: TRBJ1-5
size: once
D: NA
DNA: TGTGCCAGCAGTTACTCGATTTCGGAGGACCAGCCCCAGCATTTT
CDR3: CASSYSISEDQPQHF

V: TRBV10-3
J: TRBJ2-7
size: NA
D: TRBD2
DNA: TGTGCCATCAGTGAAGGAGCTCAGGGTAGTGAGCGGGAGGACGAGCAGTACTTC
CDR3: CAISEGAQGSEREDEQYF

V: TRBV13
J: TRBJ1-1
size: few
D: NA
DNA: TGTGCCAGCAGCTTAGCAGGGGCCTTCGGCACTGAAGCTTTCTTT
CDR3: CASSLAGAFGTEAFF

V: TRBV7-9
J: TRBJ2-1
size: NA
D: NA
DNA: TGTGCCAGCAGCTTAGATAGCGGATCTTACAATGAGCAGTTCTTC
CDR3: CASSLDSGSYNEQFF

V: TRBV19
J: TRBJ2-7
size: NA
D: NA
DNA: TGTGCCAGTAGTAGCCGCCGTAGCGAGTACTACGAGCAGTACTTC
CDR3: CASSSRRSEYYEQYF

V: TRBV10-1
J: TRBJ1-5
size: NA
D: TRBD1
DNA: TGCGCCAGCAGCTCGGGACAGGGTAGGGATCAGCCCCAGCATTTT
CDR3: CASSSGQGRDQPQHF

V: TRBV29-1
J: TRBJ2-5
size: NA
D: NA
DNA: TGCAGCGTGCGCGCTGGGACTGGCCATATGGCCCAGTACTTC
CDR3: CSVRAGTGHMAQYF

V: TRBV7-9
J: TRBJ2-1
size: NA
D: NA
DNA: TGTGCCAGCAGCGGACTTGACAATGAGCAGTTCTTC
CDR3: CASSGLDNEQFF

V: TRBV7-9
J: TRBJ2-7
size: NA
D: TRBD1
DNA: TGTGCCAGCAGCCCGGGACAGGCGACCTACGAGCAGTACTTC
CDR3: CASSPGQATYEQYF

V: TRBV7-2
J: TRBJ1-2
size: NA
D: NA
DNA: TGTGCCAGCAGCTTATTAGGCGGAGCTAACTATGGCTACACCTTC
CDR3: CASSLLGGANYGYTF

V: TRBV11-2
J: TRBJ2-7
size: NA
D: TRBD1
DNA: TGTGCCAGCAGCGACGGGACAGGAAGGTCGGGGCCCTACGAGCAGTACTTC
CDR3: CASSDGTGRSGPYEQYF

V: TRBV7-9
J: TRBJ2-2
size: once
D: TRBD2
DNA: TGTGCCAGCATCAAGACAGCGGGGGGCGCAGGCACCGGGGAGCTGTTTTTT
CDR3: CASIKTAGGAGTGELFF

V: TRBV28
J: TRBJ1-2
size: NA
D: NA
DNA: TGTGCCAGCAGTTCTTGGACAGAGTCGGCCTTTTCCTTC
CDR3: CASSSWTESAFSF

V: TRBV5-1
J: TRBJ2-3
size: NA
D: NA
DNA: TGCGCCAGCAGCTTGGGTGGCGGTTCCACAGATACGCAGTATTTT
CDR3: CASSLGGGSTDTQYF

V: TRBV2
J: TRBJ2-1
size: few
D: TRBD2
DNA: TGTGCCAGCAGTGAGATGGGACTAGCGGCGAACAATGAGCAGTTCTTC
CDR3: CASSEMGLAANNEQFF

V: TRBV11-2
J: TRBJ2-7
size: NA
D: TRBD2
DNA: TGTGCCAGCAGTCCTAGCGGGCCAGCCTACGAGCAGTACTTC
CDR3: CASSPSGPAYEQYF

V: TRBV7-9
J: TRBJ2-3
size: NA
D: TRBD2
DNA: TGTGCCCTCCAACCCGGGACTAGTATGGGCACAGATACGCAGTATTTT
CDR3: CALQPGTSMGTDTQYF

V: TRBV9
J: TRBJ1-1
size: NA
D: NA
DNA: TGTGCCAGCAGCGCCTGGGACAAACAACCTGAAGCTTTCTTT
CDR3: CASSAWDKQPEAFF

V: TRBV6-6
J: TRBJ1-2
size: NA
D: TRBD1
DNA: TGTGCCAGCAGCCGGACAGGTGATGGCTACACCTTC
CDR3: CASSRTGDGYTF

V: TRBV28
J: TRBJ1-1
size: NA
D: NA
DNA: TGTGCCAGCAGTTTTTCCTTGACTGAAGCTTTCTTT
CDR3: CASSFSLTEAFF

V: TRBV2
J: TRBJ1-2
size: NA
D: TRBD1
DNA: TGTGCCAGCAGTACTTACAGGGGCGGCTACACCTTC
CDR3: CASSTYRGGYTF

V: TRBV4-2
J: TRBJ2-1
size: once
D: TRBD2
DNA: TGTGCCACGCGGACTAGCGGGAACTACAATGAGCAGTTCTTC
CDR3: CATRTSGNYNEQFF

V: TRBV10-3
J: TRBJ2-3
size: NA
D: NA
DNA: TGTGCCATCACCGGGAGTGGAGATACGCAGTATTTT
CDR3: CAITGSGDTQYF

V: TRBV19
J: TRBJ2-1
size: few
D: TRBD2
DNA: TGTGCCAGTAGGAAGCGGGAGGGCCTGGATGAGCAGTTCTTC
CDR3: CASRKREGLDEQFF

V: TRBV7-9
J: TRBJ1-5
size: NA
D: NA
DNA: TGTGCCAGCAGCCTAGGGCAGGGTGGCCAGCCCCAGCATTTT
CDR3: CASSLGQGGQPQHF

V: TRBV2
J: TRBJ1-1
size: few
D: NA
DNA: TGTGCCAGGAGGGACAACCCGAACACTGAAGCTTTCTTT
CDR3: CARRDNPNTEAFF

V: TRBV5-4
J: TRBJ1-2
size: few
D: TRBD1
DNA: TGTGCCAGCAGCTTGGGCGGGACAGGGATCGATGGCTACACCTTC
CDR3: CASSLGGTGIDGYTF

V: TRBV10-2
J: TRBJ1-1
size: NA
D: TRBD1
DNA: TGCGCCAGCAGGCCGACAGGGAGGACTGAAGCTTTCTTT
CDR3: CASRPTGRTEAFF

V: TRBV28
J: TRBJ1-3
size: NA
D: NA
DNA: TGTGCCAGCACCCTCGACACCTCTGGAAACACCATATATTTT
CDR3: CASTLDTSGNTIYF

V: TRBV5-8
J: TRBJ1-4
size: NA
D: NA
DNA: TGTGCCAGCAGCTTGGAGGTGCGGGAAGAAAAACTGTTTTTT
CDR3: CASSLEVREEKLFF

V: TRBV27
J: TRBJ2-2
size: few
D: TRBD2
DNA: TGTGCCAGCAGTCATCTAGCGGCGAACACCGGGGAGCTGTTTTTT
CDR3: CASSHLAANTGELFF

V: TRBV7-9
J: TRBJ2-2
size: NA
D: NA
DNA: TGTGCCAGCAGCTTTCAGGGAACCGGGGAGCTGTTTTTT
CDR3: CASSFQGTGELFF

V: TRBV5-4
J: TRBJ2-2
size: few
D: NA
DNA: TGTGCCAGCAGTACTCTTTACGGCGGAGCGAACACCGGGGAGCTGTTTTTT
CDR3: CASSTLYGGANTGELFF

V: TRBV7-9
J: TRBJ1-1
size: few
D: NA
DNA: TGTGCCAGCAGCAAAGGGAGTGCTGAAGCTTTCTTT
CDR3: CASSKGSAEAFF

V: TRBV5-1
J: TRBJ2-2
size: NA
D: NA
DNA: TGCGCCAGCAGCTTGACAGTAAGCACCGGGGAGCTGTTTTTT
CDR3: CASSLTVSTGELFF

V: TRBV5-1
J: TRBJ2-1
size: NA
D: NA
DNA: TGCGCCAGCAGCAGTCAGGGCTCCTACAATGAGCAGTTCTTC
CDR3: CASSSQGSYNEQFF

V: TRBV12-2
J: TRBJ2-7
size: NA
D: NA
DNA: TGTGCAAGTCGCTTAGCACTGAGGGCGGGCCACGAGCAGTACTTC
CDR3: CASRLALRAGHEQYF

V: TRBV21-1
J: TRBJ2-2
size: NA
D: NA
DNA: TGTGCCAGCACCAGTTGGAGCGGGAGGGCCGGGGAGCTGTTTTTT
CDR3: CASTSWSGRAGELFF

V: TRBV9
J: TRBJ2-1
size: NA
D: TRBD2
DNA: TGTGCCAGCAGCGTAGGTGCCCTAGCGGGAGATGAGCAGTTCTTC
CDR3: CASSVGALAGDEQFF

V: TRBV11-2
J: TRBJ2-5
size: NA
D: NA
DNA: TGTGCCAGCAGCCTCCAAGAGACCCAGTACTTC
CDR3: CASSLQETQYF

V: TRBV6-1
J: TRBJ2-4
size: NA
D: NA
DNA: TGTGCCAGCAGTGAAGCGGGGGGTAGGGCGGGTGGAAACATTCAGTACTTC
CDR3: CASSEAGGRAGGNIQYF

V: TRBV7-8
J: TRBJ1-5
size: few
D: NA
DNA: TGTGCCAGCAGCTTAGCGGACAAGTATCAGCCCCAGCATTTT
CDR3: CASSLADKYQPQHF